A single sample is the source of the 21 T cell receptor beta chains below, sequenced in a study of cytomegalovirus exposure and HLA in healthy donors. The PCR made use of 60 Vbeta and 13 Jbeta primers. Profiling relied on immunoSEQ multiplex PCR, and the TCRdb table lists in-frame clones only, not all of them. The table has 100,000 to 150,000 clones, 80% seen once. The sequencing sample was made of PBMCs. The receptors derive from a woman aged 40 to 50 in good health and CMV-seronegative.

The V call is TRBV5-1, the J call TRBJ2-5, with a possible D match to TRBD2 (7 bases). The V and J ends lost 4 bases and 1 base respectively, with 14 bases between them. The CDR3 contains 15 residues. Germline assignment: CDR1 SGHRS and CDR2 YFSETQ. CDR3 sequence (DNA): TGCGCCAGCAGCCCGGAGGCGGGGGCCCAAGAGACCCAGTACTTC. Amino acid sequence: CASSPEAGAQETQYF. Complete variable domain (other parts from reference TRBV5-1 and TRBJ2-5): KAGVTQTPRYLIKTRGQQVTLSCSPISGHRSVSWYQQTPGQGLQFLFEYFSETQRNKGNFPGRFSGRQFSNSRSEMNVSTLELGDSALYLCASSPEAGAQETQYFGPGTRLLVL.

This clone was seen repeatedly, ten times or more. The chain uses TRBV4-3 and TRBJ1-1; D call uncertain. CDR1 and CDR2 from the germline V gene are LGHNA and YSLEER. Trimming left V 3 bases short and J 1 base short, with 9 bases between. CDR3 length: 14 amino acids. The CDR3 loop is CASSHSGRNTEAFF. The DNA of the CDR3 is TGCGCCAGCAGCCACTCGGGGAGGAACACTGAAGCTTTCTTT.

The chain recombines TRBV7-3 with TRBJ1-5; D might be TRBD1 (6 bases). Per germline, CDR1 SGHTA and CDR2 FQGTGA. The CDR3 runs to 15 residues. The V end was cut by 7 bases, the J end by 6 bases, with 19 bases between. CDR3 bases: TGTGCCAGCACCCCACGATGTACAGGGTGTCAGCCCCAGCATTTT. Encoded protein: CASTPRCTGCQPQHF. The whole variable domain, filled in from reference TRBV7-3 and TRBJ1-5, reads GAGVSQTPSNKVTEKGKYVELRCDPISGHTALYWYRQSLGQGPEFLIYFQGTGAADDSGLPNDRFFAVRPEGSVSTLKIQRTERGDSAVYLCASTPRCTGCQPQHFGDGTRLSIL.

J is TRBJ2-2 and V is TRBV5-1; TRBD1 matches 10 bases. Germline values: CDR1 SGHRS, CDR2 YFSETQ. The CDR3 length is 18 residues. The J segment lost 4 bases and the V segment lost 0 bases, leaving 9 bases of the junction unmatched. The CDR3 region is CASSLGVRTGGGTGELFF. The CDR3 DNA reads TGCGCCAGCAGCTTGGGTGTGAGGACAGGGGGAGGCACCGGGGAGCTGTTTTTT.

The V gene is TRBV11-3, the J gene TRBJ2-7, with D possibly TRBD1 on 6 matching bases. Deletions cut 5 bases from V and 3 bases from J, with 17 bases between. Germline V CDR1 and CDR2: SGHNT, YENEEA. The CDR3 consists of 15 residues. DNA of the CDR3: TGTGCCAGCAGCCCGACGAGGGGGAAGGACTACGAGCAGTACTTC. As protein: CASSPTRGKDYEQYF.

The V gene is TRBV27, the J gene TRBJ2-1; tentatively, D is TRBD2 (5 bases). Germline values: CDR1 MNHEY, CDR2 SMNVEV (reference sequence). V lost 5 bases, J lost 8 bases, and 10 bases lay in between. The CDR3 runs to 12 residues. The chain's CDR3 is CASSPIGDEQFF. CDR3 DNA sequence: TGTGCCAGCAGTCCCATCGGGGATGAGCAGTTCTTC.

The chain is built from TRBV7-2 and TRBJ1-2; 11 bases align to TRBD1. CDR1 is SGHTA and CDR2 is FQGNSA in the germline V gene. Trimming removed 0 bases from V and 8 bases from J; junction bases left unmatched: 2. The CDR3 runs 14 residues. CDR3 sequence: CASSLAGQGGGYTF. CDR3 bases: TGTGCCAGCAGCTTAGCGGGACAGGGGGGCGGCTACACCTTC.

Here the CDR3 DNA reads TGTGCCAGTAGTGGAAACAGGGGTACTAAAGCTTTCTTT. This translates into CASSGNRGTKAFF. This chain uses TRBV19 with TRBJ1-1, with 7 nucleotides matching TRBD1. Per the germline V gene, CDR1 is LNHDA and CDR2 is SQIVND (reference sequence). J gave up 9 bases and V 5 bases, and 9 bases lay outside the gene matches. The CDR3 totals 13 residues.

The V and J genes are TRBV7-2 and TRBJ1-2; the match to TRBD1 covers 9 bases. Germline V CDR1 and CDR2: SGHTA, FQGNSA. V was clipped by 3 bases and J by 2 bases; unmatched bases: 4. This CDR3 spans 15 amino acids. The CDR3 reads CASSFRQGGNYGYTF. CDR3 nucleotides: TGTGCCAGCAGCTTCCGACAGGGGGGGAACTATGGCTACACCTTC.

The DNA of the CDR3 is TGTGCCAGCACCGAGGAGGACAGAGCCTATGGCTACACCTTC. It yields the protein CASTEEDRAYGYTF. The chain employs TRBV2 and TRBJ1-2, with a tentative D call TRBD1 (6 bases). The length of the CDR3 is 14 residues. Per germline, CDR1 SNHLY and CDR2 FYNNEI. V lost 7 bases and J 4 bases, leaving 16 bases between the germline ends. Based on the CDR3 plus reference TRBV2 and TRBJ1-2, the full variable domain is EPEVTQTPSHQVTQMGQEVILRCVPISNHLYFYWYRQILGQKVEFLVSFYNNEISEKSEIFDDQFSVERPDGSNFTLKIRSTKLEDSAMYFCASTEEDRAYGYTFGSGTRLTVV.

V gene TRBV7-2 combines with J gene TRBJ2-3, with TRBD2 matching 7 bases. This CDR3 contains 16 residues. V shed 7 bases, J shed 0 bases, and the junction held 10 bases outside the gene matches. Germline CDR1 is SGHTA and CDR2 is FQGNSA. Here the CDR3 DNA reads TGTGCCAGCACCCTGTTGGGGGGGAGTAGCACAGATACGCAGTATTTT. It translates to CASTLLGGSSTDTQYF.

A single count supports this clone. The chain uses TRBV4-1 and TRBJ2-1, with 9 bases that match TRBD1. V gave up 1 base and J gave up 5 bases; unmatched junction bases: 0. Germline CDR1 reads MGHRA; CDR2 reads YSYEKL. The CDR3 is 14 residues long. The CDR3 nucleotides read TGCGCCAGCAGCCAAGGGGACAGGGACAATGAGCAGTTCTTC. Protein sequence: CASSQGDRDNEQFF.

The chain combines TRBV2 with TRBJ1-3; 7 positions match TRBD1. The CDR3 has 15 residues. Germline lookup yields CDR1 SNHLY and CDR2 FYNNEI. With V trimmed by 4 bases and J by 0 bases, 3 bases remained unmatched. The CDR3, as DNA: TGTGCCAGCAGTGTGGACAGGACCTCTGGAAACACCATATATTTT. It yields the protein CASSVDRTSGNTIYF.

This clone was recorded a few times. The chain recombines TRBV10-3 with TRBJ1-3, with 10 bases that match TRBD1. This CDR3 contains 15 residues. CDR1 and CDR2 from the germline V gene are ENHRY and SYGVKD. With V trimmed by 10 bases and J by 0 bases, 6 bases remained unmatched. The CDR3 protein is CATMRTGGSGNTIYF. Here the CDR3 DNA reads TGTGCCACAATGAGGACAGGGGGCTCTGGAAACACCATATATTTT.

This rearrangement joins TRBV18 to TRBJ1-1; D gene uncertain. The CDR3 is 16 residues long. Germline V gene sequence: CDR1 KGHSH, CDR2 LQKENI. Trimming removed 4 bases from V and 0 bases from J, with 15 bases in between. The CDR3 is CASSLSRSKLNTEAFF. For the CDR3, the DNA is TGTGCCAGCTCACTAAGCCGATCCAAACTGAACACTGAAGCTTTCTTT.

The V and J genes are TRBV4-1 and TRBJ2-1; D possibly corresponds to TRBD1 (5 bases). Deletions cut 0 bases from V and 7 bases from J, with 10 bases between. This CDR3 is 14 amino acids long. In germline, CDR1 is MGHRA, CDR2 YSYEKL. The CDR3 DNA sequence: TGCGCCAGCAGCCAAGATCTCCGGACAAATGAGCAGTTCTTC. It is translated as CASSQDLRTNEQFF.

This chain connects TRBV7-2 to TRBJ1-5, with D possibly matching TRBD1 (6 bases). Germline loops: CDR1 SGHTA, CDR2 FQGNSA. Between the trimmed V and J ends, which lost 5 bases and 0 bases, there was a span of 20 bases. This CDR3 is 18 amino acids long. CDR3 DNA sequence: TGTGCCAGCAGCCGCGGGAGGGAGGGGGTCTATAGCAATCAGCCCCAGCATTTT. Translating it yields CASSRGREGVYSNQPQHF.

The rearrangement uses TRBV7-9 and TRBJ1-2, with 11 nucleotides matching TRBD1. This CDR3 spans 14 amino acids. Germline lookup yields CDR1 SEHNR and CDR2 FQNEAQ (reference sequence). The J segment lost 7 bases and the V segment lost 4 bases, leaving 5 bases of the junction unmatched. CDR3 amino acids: CASSSWTGGRGYTF. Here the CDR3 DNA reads TGTGCCAGCAGCTCCTGGACAGGGGGCCGTGGCTACACCTTC.

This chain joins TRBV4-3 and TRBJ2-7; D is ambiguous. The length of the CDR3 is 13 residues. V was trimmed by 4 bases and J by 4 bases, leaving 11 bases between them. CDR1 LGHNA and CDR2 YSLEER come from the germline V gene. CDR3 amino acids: CASSPQVGYEQYF. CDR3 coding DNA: TGCGCCAGCAGCCCCCAGGTGGGTTACGAGCAGTACTTC.

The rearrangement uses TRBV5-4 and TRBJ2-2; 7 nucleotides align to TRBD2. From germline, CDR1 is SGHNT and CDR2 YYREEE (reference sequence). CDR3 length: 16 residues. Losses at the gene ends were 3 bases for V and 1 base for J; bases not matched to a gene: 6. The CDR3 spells CASSSKTSRNTGELFF. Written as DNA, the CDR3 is TGTGCCAGCAGCTCCAAGACTAGCAGGAACACCGGGGAGCTGTTTTTT.

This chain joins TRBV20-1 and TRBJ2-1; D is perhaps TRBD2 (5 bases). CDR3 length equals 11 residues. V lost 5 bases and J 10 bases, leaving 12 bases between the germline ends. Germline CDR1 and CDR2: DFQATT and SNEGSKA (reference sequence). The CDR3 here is CSALTREEQFF. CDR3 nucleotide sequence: TGCAGTGCTCTCACTAGGGAAGAGCAGTTCTTC.